This T cell receptor (beta chain) derives from a study of CD8 T cells in Susac syndrome. RNA was extracted with the RNeasy kit, and a quantity of about 0.45 to 1 ug was reverse transcribed using random hexamers. The TCR beta CDR3 was amplified by immunoSEQ multiplex PCR across 54 Vbeta, 13 Jbeta. Using its own MiXCR run on the immunoSEQ multiplex PCR reads, TCRdb lists one record per CDR3 protein. The profile shows some 190,000 distinct CDR3 sequences, 90% to 95% of them singletons. In germline, CDR1 is DFQATT, CDR2 SNEGSKA (reference sequence). CDR3 size: 14 residues. The V end lost 2 bases, the J end lost 1 base, and 10 bases lay between the germline ends. The healthy controls were matched to patients by age and sex.

The sequence was collected from a human donor in good health. The sample comprised CD4+ T cells from PBMCs. The chain links TRBV20-1 to TRBJ2-3; no clear D. The CDR3 sequence: CSARHYTGTDTQYF. In DNA, the CDR3 is TGCAGTGCTAGACACTATACAGGCACAGATACGCAGTATTTT.